A single TCR beta chain is shown here with its context. This record belongs to a study of T cell changes during pregnancy in multiple sclerosis. Generated by immunoSEQ multiplex PCR, the TCRdb table keeps only in-frame clones and is missing some. This sample has tens of thousands of clones, with 89% found just once. CDR3 size: 11 residues. V was pared by 4 bases and J by 6 bases, with 5 bases between. Germline values: CDR1 ENHRY, CDR2 SYGVKD. The source is a female donor in good health, enrolled as a control in a pregnancy study. The sample was peripheral blood, taken in the first trimester of pregnancy. This sequence joins TRBV10-3 and TRBJ2-3; D remains unclear. Here the CDR3 DNA reads TGTGCCATCAGTGCGAGGGATACGCAGTATTTT. It translates to CAISARDTQYF.